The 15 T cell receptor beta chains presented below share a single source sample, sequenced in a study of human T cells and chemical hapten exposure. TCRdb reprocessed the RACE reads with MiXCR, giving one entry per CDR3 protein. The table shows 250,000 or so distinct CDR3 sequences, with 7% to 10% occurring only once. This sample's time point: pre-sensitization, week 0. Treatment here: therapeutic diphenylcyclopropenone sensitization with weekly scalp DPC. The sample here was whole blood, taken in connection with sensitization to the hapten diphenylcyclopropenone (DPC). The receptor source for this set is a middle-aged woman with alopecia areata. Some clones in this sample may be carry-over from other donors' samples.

In DNA, the CDR3 is TGTGCCAGCAGTTCCGGGATGGGGGTCTCTGGGGCCAACGTCCTGACTTTC. Amino acids: CASSSGMGVSGANVLTF. The J gene is TRBJ2-6, the V gene TRBV6-2 or TRBV6-3, with D perhaps given as TRBD1 or TRBD2 (5 bases each). The germline CDR1 and CDR2 sequences are MNHEY and SVGEGT. The CDR3 is 17 amino acids. V was cut by 4 bases and J by 0 bases, with 13 bases left in between.

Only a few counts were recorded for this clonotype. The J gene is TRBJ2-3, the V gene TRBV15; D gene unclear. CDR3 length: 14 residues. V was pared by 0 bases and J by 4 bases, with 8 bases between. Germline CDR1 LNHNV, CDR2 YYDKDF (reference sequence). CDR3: CATSREAEADTQYF. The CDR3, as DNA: TGTGCCACCAGCAGAGAGGCAGAGGCAGATACGCAGTATTTT.

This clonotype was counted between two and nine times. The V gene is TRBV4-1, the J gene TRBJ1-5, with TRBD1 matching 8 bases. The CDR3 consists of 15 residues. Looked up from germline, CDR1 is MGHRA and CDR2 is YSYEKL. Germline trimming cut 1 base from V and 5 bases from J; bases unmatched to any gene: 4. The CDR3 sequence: CASSQVAGGDQPQHF. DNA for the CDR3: TGCGCCAGCAGCCAAGTTGCAGGGGGCGATCAGCCCCAGCATTTT.

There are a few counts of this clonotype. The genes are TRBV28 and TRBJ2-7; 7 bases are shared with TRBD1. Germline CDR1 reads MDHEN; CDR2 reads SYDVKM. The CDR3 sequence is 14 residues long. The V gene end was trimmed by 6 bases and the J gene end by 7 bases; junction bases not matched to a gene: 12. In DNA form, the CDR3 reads TGTGCCAGCAGCCCCACAGGGGCGCCCGTGGAGCAGTACTTC. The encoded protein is CASSPTGAPVEQYF.

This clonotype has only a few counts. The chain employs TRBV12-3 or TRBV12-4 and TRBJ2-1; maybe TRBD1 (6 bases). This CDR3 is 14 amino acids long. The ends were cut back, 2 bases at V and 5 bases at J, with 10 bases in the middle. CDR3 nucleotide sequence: TGTGCCAGCAGTTTACCTACAGGGAACAATGAGCAGTTCTTC. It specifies CASSLPTGNNEQFF.

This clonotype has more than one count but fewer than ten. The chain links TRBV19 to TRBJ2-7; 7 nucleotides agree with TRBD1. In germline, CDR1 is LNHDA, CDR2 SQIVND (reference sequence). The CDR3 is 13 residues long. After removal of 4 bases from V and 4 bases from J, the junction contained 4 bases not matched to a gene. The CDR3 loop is CASSTGRGYEQYF. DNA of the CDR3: TGTGCCAGTAGTACCGGCAGGGGGTACGAGCAGTACTTC.

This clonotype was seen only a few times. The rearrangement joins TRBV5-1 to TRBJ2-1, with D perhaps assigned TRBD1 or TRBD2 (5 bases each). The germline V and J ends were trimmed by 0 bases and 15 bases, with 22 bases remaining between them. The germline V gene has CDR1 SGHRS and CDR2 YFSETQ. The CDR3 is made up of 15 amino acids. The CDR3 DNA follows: TGCGCCAGCAGCTTGGCCTCCGGGAACATAGGGGATCGGTTCTTC. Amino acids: CASSLASGNIGDRFF.

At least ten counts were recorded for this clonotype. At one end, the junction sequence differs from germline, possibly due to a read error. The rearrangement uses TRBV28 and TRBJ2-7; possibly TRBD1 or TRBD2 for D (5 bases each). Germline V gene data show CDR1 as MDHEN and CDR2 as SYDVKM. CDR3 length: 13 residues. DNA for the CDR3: TGTGTCAGCAGTTCCGGGGCCCGCGACGAGCAGTACTTC. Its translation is CVSSSGARDEQYF.

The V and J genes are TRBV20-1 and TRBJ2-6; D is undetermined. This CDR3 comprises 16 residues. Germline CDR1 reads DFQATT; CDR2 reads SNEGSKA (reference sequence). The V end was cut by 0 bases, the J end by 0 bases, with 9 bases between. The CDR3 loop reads CSAREAPHSGANVLTF. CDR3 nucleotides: TGCAGTGCTAGAGAAGCCCCCCACTCTGGGGCCAACGTCCTGACTTTC.

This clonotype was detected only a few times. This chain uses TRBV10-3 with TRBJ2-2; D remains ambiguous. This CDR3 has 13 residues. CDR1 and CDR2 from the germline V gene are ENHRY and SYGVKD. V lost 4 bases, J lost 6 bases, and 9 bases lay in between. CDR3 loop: CAISGGDPGELFF. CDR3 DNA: TGTGCCATCAGTGGTGGGGATCCCGGGGAGCTGTTTTTT.

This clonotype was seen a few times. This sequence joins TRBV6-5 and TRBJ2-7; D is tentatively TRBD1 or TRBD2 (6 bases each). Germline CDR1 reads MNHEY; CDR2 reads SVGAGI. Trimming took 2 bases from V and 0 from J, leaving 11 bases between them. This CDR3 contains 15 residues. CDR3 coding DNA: TGTGCCAGCAGTTACGGGGGGCGGAACTCCTACGAGCAGTACTTC. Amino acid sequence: CASSYGGRNSYEQYF.

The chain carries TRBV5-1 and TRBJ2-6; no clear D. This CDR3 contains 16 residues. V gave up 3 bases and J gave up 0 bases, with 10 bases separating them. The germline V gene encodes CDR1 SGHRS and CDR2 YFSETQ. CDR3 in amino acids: CASSSRPASGANVLTF. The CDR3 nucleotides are TGCGCCAGCAGCTCCAGACCGGCCTCTGGGGCCAACGTCCTGACTTTC.

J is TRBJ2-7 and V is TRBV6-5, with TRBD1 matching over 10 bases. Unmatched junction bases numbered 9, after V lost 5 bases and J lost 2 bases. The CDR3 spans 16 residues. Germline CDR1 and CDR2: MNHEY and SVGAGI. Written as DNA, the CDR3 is TGTGCCAGCAGTCGCCGGGGACAGGGGCTACCCTACGAGCAGTACTTC. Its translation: CASSRRGQGLPYEQYF.

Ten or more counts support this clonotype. CDR3 bases: TGTGCCACACAGGGGGCTTATGAGCAGTTCTTC. Its translation: CATQGAYEQFF. V usage is TRBV10-3 and J usage is TRBJ2-1, with 9 bases identical to TRBD1. Per the germline V gene, CDR1 is ENHRY and CDR2 is SYGVKD. The CDR3 totals 11 residues. V trimming: 10 bases; J trimming: 8 bases; junction bases outside the gene matches: 3.

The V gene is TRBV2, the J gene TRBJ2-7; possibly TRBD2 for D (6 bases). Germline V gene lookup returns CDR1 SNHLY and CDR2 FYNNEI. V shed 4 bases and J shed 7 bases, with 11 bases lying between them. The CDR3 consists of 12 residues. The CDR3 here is CASSGRGGEQYF. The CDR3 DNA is TGTGCCAGCAGTGGGAGGGGAGGAGAGCAGTACTTC.